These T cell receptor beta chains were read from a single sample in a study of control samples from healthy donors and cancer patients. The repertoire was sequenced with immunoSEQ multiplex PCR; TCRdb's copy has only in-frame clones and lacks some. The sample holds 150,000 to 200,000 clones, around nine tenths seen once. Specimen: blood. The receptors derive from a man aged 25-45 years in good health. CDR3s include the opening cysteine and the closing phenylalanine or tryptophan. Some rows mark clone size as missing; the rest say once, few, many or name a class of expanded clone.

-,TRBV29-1,CSVPTSSLQETQYF
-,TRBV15,CATSRAEGYIQYF
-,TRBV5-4,CASSLKGTGQLSPQHF
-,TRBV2,CASSERLKAAGYTF
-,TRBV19,CASSMKANLANVLTF
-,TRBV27,CASSLLGVNGANEKLFF
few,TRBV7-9,CASSSLTGVLTNEKLFF
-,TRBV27,CASSFERGLNRPFF
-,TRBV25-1,CASSMRETQYF
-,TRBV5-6,CASSLAGQMNTEAFF